This T cell receptor delta chain was captured in a study of Vδ1+ human thymocytes. Study-level points and caveats: Thymic TRG and TRD repertoires appeared highly polyclonal, with Gaussian CDR3 length distributions. TRD repertoires were essentially private, unlike widely shared TRG clonotypes. Unexpected Vdelta2 sequences could cause misinterpretation of bulk repertoire data. Thymic delta-chain repertoires held roughly 18% Vdelta2 sequences and few Vdelta3, despite high sort purity.

This clone was found a few times. The antigen is undetermined. Trimming cost V 5 bases and J 3 bases; bases outside gene matches: 34. This CDR3 has 25 amino acids. CDR1 is TSWWSYY, CDR2 QGS, per germline. Sequences come from RNA converted to cDNA by reverse transcription. Multiplex PCR used pooled V-gene forward primers and a constant-region reverse primer to amplify CDR3s. TCRdb reapplied CATT to the multiplex PCR reads. The data contain about 75,000 delta-chain clones, about 35% of them singletons. Sequenced sample: Vdelta1+ gamma-delta thymocytes from the thymus. Subset: FACS-sorted CD3+ TCRalphabeta- TCRVdelta1+ TCRVdelta2- thymocytes. The chain has TRDV1 and TRDJ1; 12 bases agree with TRDD3. The TCR comes from a boy in the first two years of life who had congenital heart surgery. The CDR3 coding sequence is TGTGCTCTTGGGCTGCGGCCTTCCTACGGCTGGGGGATACGCTTCTCTTTCCCGTTACCCGATAAACTCATCTTT. This gives the protein CALGLRPSYGWGIRFSFPLPDKLIF.